A single sample gave rise to the 31 T cell receptor beta chains below, sequenced in a study of spatial heterogeneity in lung cancer. Each CDR3 protein is one row after TCRdb ran MiXCR on the 5' RACE reads. The sample carries tens of thousands of distinct CDR3 sequences, 7% to 9% recorded once. Indicated time point: sample taken at primary tumor resection. TCRs were sequenced from unsorted whole RNA of tumor, nontumor lung or PBMC. Material: PBMCs, obtained at surgery. These receptors were taken from a male donor with early-stage non-small cell lung cancer.

The rearrangement joins TRBV29-1 to TRBJ2-4; no clear D. The CDR3 runs 11 residues. From germline, CDR1 is SQVTM and CDR2 ANQGSEA. Trimming pared 3 bases from V and 7 bases from J, leaving 7 bases between. The CDR3 protein is CSVDFRNIQYF. The CDR3 coding sequence is TGCAGCGTTGACTTTAGGAACATTCAGTACTTC.

This clonotype appeared many times. The gene calls are TRBV5-5 and TRBJ2-4; the D gene is possibly TRBD1 (6 bases). Germline loops: CDR1 SGHKS, CDR2 YYEKEE (reference sequence). Trimming removed 1 base from V and 1 base from J, with 15 bases in between. The CDR3 consists of 17 residues. The CDR3 DNA sequence: TGTGCCAGCAGCTTGAGTCAGGGGCGGTCGGCCAAAAACATTCAGTACTTC. The encoded protein is CASSLSQGRSAKNIQYF.

This clonotype was found a few times. The chain uses TRBV4-1 and TRBJ1-5; TRBD1 aligns across 9 bases. This CDR3 has 17 residues. Germline lookup yields CDR1 MGHRA and CDR2 YSYEKL. Trimming removed 5 bases from V and 0 bases from J; junction bases left unmatched: 8. CDR3 in DNA: TGCGCCAGCAGCATCCGGACAGGGGCCGATAGCAATCAGCCCCAGCATTTT. It encodes CASSIRTGADSNQPQHF.

J is TRBJ2-5 and V is TRBV2; tentative D call: TRBD2 (6 bases). The CDR3 loop spans 14 amino acids. CDR1 is SNHLY, CDR2 FYNNEI, per germline. The ends were cut back, 7 bases at V and 0 bases at J, with 12 bases in the middle. CDR3 protein: CASKPGEYQETQYF. The CDR3 coding sequence is TGTGCCAGCAAACCGGGGGAGTACCAAGAGACCCAGTACTTC. Full variable domain (remainder filled in from reference TRBV2 and TRBJ2-5): EPEVTQTPSHQVTQMGQEVILRCVPISNHLYFYWYRQILGQKVEFLVSFYNNEISEKSEIFDDQFSVERPDGSNFTLKIRSTKLEDSAMYFCASKPGEYQETQYFGPGTRLLVL.

This clonotype was seen many times. The J gene is TRBJ2-7, the V gene TRBV29-1, with TRBD2 identical over 11 bases. The CDR3 loop spans 15 amino acids. The J segment lost 0 bases and the V segment lost 6 bases, leaving 7 bases of the junction unmatched. Germline V lookup: CDR1 SQVTM, CDR2 ANQGSEA. The CDR3 loop is CSVLGTSGSSYEQYF. CDR3 DNA sequence: TGCAGCGTCCTGGGGACTAGCGGAAGCTCCTACGAGCAGTACTTC.

This clonotype has at least ten counts. The chain is built from TRBV20-1 and TRBJ1-5, with no clear D. CDR1 is DFQATT and CDR2 is SNEGSKA in the germline V gene (reference sequence). The CDR3 sequence is 14 residues long. Deletions cut 1 base from V and 0 bases from J, with 7 bases between. CDR3: CSARVSLSNQPQHF. The CDR3 coding sequence is TGCAGTGCTAGAGTGAGTCTTAGCAATCAGCCCCAGCATTTT.

There are a few counts of this clonotype. The chain links TRBV18 to TRBJ2-5; D is unresolved. Germline V CDR1 and CDR2: KGHSH, LQKENI. V lost 6 bases and J 2 bases, leaving 10 bases between the germline ends. The CDR3 contains 13 residues. CDR3 DNA: TGTGCCAGCTCGCAAGCCAGTCAAGAGACCCAGTACTTC. This gives the protein CASSQASQETQYF.

The CDR3 reads CASSFSETVNTEAFF. The CDR3 nucleotides are TGTGCCAGCAGCTTTTCAGAGACAGTCAACACTGAAGCTTTCTTT. This chain links TRBV5-6 with TRBJ1-1; D might be TRBD1 (5 bases). CDR1 and CDR2 (germline): SGHDT, YYEEEE. The CDR3 runs to 15 residues. Trimming removed 2 bases at V and 2 bases at J, with 13 bases between.

The chain joins TRBV4-3 to TRBJ2-5; 11 nucleotides align to TRBD2. This CDR3 region has 16 residues. CDR1 is LGHNA and CDR2 is YSLEER in the germline V gene. The V gene end was trimmed by 0 bases and the J gene end by 4 bases; junction bases not matched to a gene: 4. For the CDR3, the DNA is TGCGCCAGCAGCCAAGATCACCTAGCGGGGGGAGAGACCCAGTACTTC. The encoded protein is CASSQDHLAGGETQYF.

The chain links TRBV20-1 to TRBJ1-5; 7 bases fit TRBD1. The germline gives CDR1 DFQATT, CDR2 SNEGSKA (reference sequence). V trimming: 6 bases; J trimming: 2 bases; junction bases outside the gene matches: 4. The CDR3 loop spans 13 amino acids. CDR3 sequence reads: CSAADRGNQPQHF. CDR3 coding DNA: TGCAGTGCCGCAGACAGGGGCAATCAGCCCCAGCATTTT.

At least ten counts were recorded for this clonotype. The V gene is TRBV29-1, the J gene TRBJ2-3; D gene ambiguous. V was cut by 3 bases and J by 12 bases, with 4 bases left in between. The CDR3 has 8 residues. CDR1 is SQVTM, CDR2 ANQGSEA, per germline. The CDR3 reads CSVDAQYF. The CDR3 nucleotides read TGCAGCGTTGACGCTCAGTATTTT.

This clonotype has at least ten counts. This chain uses TRBV19 with TRBJ1-2, with 7 bases matching TRBD1. The germline V gene has CDR1 LNHDA and CDR2 SQIVND (reference sequence). V lost 7 bases, J lost 6 bases, and 8 bases stayed unmatched. The CDR3 has 13 amino acids. The CDR3 region is CASNLRQGDGYTF. CDR3 DNA sequence: TGTGCCAGTAACCTACGACAGGGCGATGGCTACACCTTC.

The J gene is TRBJ1-5, the V gene TRBV6-2 or TRBV6-3; possibly TRBD1 for D (5 bases). The CDR3 is made up of 13 amino acids. The ends were cut back, 6 bases at V and 11 bases at J, with 17 bases in the middle. Germline-derived CDR1 and CDR2 are MNHEY and SVGEGT. The CDR3 DNA is TGTGCCAGCAGCCCGACCGGGACTGAGGCCCAGCATTTT. It translates to CASSPTGTEAQHF.

CDR3 sequence (DNA): TGCGCCAGCAGCTTGGTTAGCGGGGGCCCTCAAGAGACCCAGTACTTC. Its protein is CASSLVSGGPQETQYF. V gene TRBV5-1 combines with J gene TRBJ2-5, with TRBD2 matching 9 bases. The germline CDR1 and CDR2 sequences are SGHRS and YFSETQ. Unmatched junction bases numbered 5, after V lost 0 bases and J lost 2 bases. The CDR3 is 16 residues long.

This clonotype was seen a handful of times. V is TRBV20-1 and J is TRBJ2-3; 13 positions match TRBD2. V shed 6 bases, J shed 1 base, and the junction held 10 bases outside the gene matches. The germline CDR1 and CDR2 sequences are DFQATT and SNEGSKA (reference sequence). The CDR3 runs 17 residues. This CDR3 reads CSAAGLAGEGGTDTQYF. As DNA, the CDR3 is TGCAGTGCCGCCGGACTAGCGGGAGAAGGGGGCACAGATACGCAGTATTTT.

The chain combines TRBV15 with TRBJ1-5; 7 bases line up with TRBD1. Germline V gene lookup returns CDR1 LNHNV and CDR2 YYDKDF (reference sequence). V lost 6 bases to trimming and J lost 2 bases; unmatched junction nucleotides: 4. The CDR3 loop spans 14 amino acids. CDR3 nucleotides: TGTGCCACCAGTCGTACAGGGGGCAATCAGCCCCAGCATTTT. Encoded protein: CATSRTGGNQPQHF.

This chain connects TRBV10-3 to TRBJ2-1; D remains ambiguous. CDR1 is ENHRY, CDR2 SYGVKD, per germline. V was trimmed by 7 bases and J by 9 bases, leaving 13 bases between them. CDR3 length: 12 amino acids. CDR3 bases: TGTGCCATCAAAAACCAGTTCGGTGAGCAGTTCTTC. Amino acid sequence: CAIKNQFGEQFF.

This clonotype was seen more than once but under ten times. This chain uses TRBV4-1 with TRBJ2-2; D call uncertain. The CDR3 totals 15 residues. Germline V gene lookup returns CDR1 MGHRA and CDR2 YSYEKL. V lost 5 bases and J 4 bases, leaving 14 bases between the germline ends. Here the CDR3 reads CASSNLDRSTGELFF. For the CDR3, the DNA is TGCGCCAGCAGCAACCTCGACCGGTCCACCGGGGAGCTGTTTTTT.

This sequence joins TRBV29-1 and TRBJ2-2, with a tentative D call TRBD2 (6 bases). Germline V lookup: CDR1 SQVTM, CDR2 ANQGSEA. The CDR3 consists of 15 residues. The V end lost 0 bases, the J end lost 7 bases, and 15 bases lay between the germline ends. The CDR3 DNA reads as TGCAGCGTTGAAGAGCGGGGCAGGGCAAGCGGGGAGCTGTTTTTT. Amino acid sequence: CSVEERGRASGELFF.

This clonotype has at least ten counts. J is TRBJ2-7 and V is TRBV11-3; D could derive from TRBD1 or TRBD2 (5 bases each). The CDR3 runs 12 residues. Looked up from germline, CDR1 is SGHNT and CDR2 is YENEEA. Trimming removed 8 bases at V and 3 bases at J, with 11 bases between. CDR3 residues: CASSGANYEQYF. CDR3 nucleotides: TGTGCCAGCTCCGGGGCCAACTACGAGCAGTACTTC.

The V call is TRBV20-1, the J call TRBJ1-1; 7 positions match TRBD1. Germline loops: CDR1 DFQATT, CDR2 SNEGSKA (reference sequence). The ends lost 6 bases at V and 1 base at J; junction bases unmatched: 17. The CDR3 loop spans 17 amino acids. The CDR3 nucleotides are TGCAGTGCGAGGGGGCCCCGACCGGGAACAAAGAACACTGAAGCTTTCTTT. Its translation: CSARGPRPGTKNTEAFF.

The chain links TRBV5-1 to TRBJ2-1; TRBD2 agrees at 12 bases. Trimming cost V 4 bases and J 4 bases; bases outside gene matches: 6. There are 16 residues in the CDR3. In germline, CDR1 is SGHRS, CDR2 YFSETQ. The CDR3 is CASSPMTSGRYNEQFF. CDR3 DNA sequence: TGCGCCAGCAGCCCTATGACTAGCGGGAGATACAATGAGCAGTTCTTC. Looking up the rest from reference TRBV5-1 and TRBJ2-1 gives the full variable domain: KAGVTQTPRYLIKTRGQQVTLSCSPISGHRSVSWYQQTPGQGLQFLFEYFSETQRNKGNFPGRFSGRQFSNSRSEMNVSTLELGDSALYLCASSPMTSGRYNEQFFGPGTRLTVL.

This clonotype was counted at least ten times. This chain links TRBV7-9 with TRBJ2-1, with 10 bases lining up with TRBD2. The V gene end was trimmed by 5 bases and the J gene end by 0 bases; junction bases not matched to a gene: 22. This CDR3 spans 22 amino acids. The germline V gene encodes CDR1 SEHNR and CDR2 FQNEAQ (reference sequence). The CDR3 nucleotides are TGTGCCAGCAGCGCTATTGGGCAAGGACCGGGACTAGCGATAACCTCCTACAATGAGCAGTTCTTC. As protein: CASSAIGQGPGLAITSYNEQFF.

The V and J genes are TRBV6-1 and TRBJ1-1, with D unclear. V was trimmed by 4 bases and J by 1 base, leaving 10 bases between them. The CDR3 sequence is 14 residues long. Germline lookup yields CDR1 MNHNS and CDR2 SASEGT. The CDR3 sequence: CASSGDLGNTEAFF. In nucleotides, the CDR3 is TGTGCCAGCAGTGGTGATTTGGGGAACACTGAAGCTTTCTTT.

This clonotype was counted a few times. The genes are TRBV11-1 and TRBJ2-5; D gene ambiguous. The CDR3 is 15 residues long. Trimming pared 5 bases from V and 7 bases from J, leaving 20 bases between. Germline V gene lookup returns CDR1 SGHAT and CDR2 FQDESV (reference sequence). CDR3 sequence reads: CASSGAYENSGTQYF. For the CDR3, the DNA is TGTGCCAGCAGCGGCGCATATGAAAACTCAGGGACCCAGTACTTC. The full variable domain, with the rest looked up from reference TRBV11-1 and TRBJ2-5, is EAEVAQSPRYKITEKSQAVAFWCDPISGHATLYWYRQILGQGPELLVQFQDESVVDDSQLPKDRFSAERLKGVDSTLKIQPAELGDSAMYLCASSGAYENSGTQYFGPGTRLLVL.

This clonotype occurred many times. The chain uses TRBV5-4 and TRBJ2-5; D remains ambiguous. This CDR3 has 13 residues. Trimming removed 1 base at V and 5 bases at J, with 9 bases between. Germline V gives CDR1 SGHNT, CDR2 YYREEE (reference sequence). For the CDR3, the DNA is TGTGCCAGCAGCTTGCGCGGCGAGGAGACCCAGTACTTC. This encodes CASSLRGEETQYF. Based on the CDR3 plus reference TRBV5-4 and TRBJ2-5, the full variable domain is ETGVTQSPTHLIKTRGQQVTLRCSSQSGHNTVSWYQQALGQGPQFIFQYYREEENGRGNFPPRFSGLQFPNYSSELNVNALELDDSALYLCASSLRGEETQYFGPGTRLLVL.

This clonotype has a handful of counts. This chain uses TRBV20-1 with TRBJ1-1; possible D gene TRBD1, 6 bases. CDR1 is DFQATT and CDR2 is SNEGSKA in the germline V gene (reference sequence). This CDR3 has 14 residues. Trimming shortened V by 1 base and J by 3 bases, and 12 bases separated the two germline ends. CDR3 protein: CSARVLGGHTEAFF. The CDR3 DNA reads as TGCAGTGCTAGAGTTTTGGGGGGCCACACTGAAGCTTTCTTT.

This clonotype was counted at least ten times. The gene calls are TRBV20-1 and TRBJ2-2; D is unclear. Germline CDR1 DFQATT, CDR2 SNEGSKA (reference sequence). Trimming pared 5 bases from V and 6 bases from J, leaving 4 bases between. This CDR3 is built from 10 residues. The CDR3 protein is CSALSGELFF. As DNA, the CDR3 is TGCAGTGCTCTATCCGGGGAGCTGTTTTTT.

The chain joins TRBV20-1 to TRBJ2-3; tentatively, D is TRBD1 or TRBD2 (6 bases each). The germline CDR1 and CDR2 sequences are DFQATT and SNEGSKA (reference sequence). Between the trimmed V and J ends, which lost 5 bases and 4 bases, there was a span of 16 bases. CDR3 length equals 14 residues. The CDR3 region is CSAHGGPWADTQYF. The DNA of the CDR3 is TGCAGTGCTCACGGGGGCCCTTGGGCAGATACGCAGTATTTT.

This sequence joins TRBV11-2 and TRBJ2-2, with 10 bases identical to TRBD1. Per the germline V gene, CDR1 is SGHAT and CDR2 is FQNNGV. This CDR3 is built from 15 residues. The J segment lost 2 bases and the V segment lost 5 bases, leaving 2 bases of the junction unmatched. CDR3 DNA sequence: TGTGCCAGCAGCCGACAGGGGGCAAACACCGGGGAGCTGTTTTTT. Amino acid sequence: CASSRQGANTGELFF. Drawing the rest from reference TRBV11-2 and TRBJ2-2, the complete variable domain is EAGVAQSPRYKIIEKRQSVAFWCNPISGHATLYWYQQILGQGPKLLIQFQNNGVVDDSQLPKDRFSAERLKGVDSTLKIQPAKLEDSAVYLCASSRQGANTGELFFGEGSRLTVL.

This clonotype was found a few times. The chain recombines TRBV6-5 with TRBJ1-2, with TRBD1 as a possible D gene (5 bases). This CDR3 has 13 residues. V was clipped by 5 bases and J by 5 bases, with 12 bases between them. The germline gives CDR1 MNHEY, CDR2 SVGAGI. The CDR3 reads CASSPGTEYGYTF. The CDR3 coding sequence is TGTGCCAGCAGTCCTGGGACGGAGTATGGCTACACCTTC.